The entry that follows covers one T cell receptor beta chain sequence. Its target antigen remains unknown. There are no base qualities to consult, and no much larger clone falls within one base. In light of the paper, this sample's time point label describes: before hematopoietic stem cell transplant. PRAID was characterized by prominent immunodeficiency alongside autoinflammation. Before TRB sequencing, T-cell subsets (conventional T cells, CD8+ T cells, regulatory T cells, T follicular helper cells) were sorted. This entry belongs to a study of stem cell transplantation in POMP-related autoinflammatory disease (dated by TCRdb to the early 2020s). About the investigation overall: The study hypothesized that defective thymoproteasomes impair MHC class I-dependent CD8+ T-cell differentiation and positive selection, skewing the TRB repertoire. Prior to transplant, the patients had skewing toward CD4+ naive T cells, low CD8+ T-cell proportions, and reduced T-cell cytokine secretion. The effect of POMP deficiency on T-cell receptor beta repertoire diversity and CDR3 characteristics was assessed by high-throughput TRB sequencing.

On the study overall, not on this receptor specifically: PRAID patients trended toward lower TRB diversity and higher clonality across all analyzed T-cell subsets. A restricted number of unique TRB V-J gene pairings was observed in PRAID patients. Statistical significance for the trend toward lower diversity and increased clonality in PRAID patients was reached only for regulatory T cells.

The protocol used for the library was the immunoSEQ multiplex PCR assay. For the original study's pipeline: Repertoire diversity was quantified with Shannon entropy, accounting for clonal size distribution. Clonotype distribution inequality was measured with the Gini-Simpson index (Simpson_1-D). Imported from immuneACCESS, the table was reduced by TCRdb to in-frame sequences with V and J called. These copies leave out some clones; in studies compared against another copy, an unresolved V gene accounts for under half, and the cause of the remainder is not known. The V and J calls and clone size were taken over from that table, and D and trimming were inferred from the DNA. Across this sample there are some 33,000 clones, with 88% seen only once. Of the sample, about 0.72% is held by the ten largest clones. The sample here was CD4+ T cells from PBMCs, taken before stem cell transplantation. This receptor was obtained from a human donor with POMP-related autoinflammation and immune dysregulation (PRAID).

The nucleotide sequence is TGTGCCAGCAGCTTGGAGGTTATGACTGAAGCTTTCTTT. Its translation reads: CASSLEVMTEAFF. The chain links TRBV5-4 with TRBJ1-1; a confident D gene designation cannot be given. V lost 0 bases and J lost 5 bases; the stretch between them is 8 bases long. CDR1 SGHNT and CDR2 YYREEE are derived from the germline V gene (reference sequence). From the cysteine through the phenylalanine, the CDR3 covers 13 amino acids. Only the CDR3 DNA is retained, 39 bases long and in frame from the first base.